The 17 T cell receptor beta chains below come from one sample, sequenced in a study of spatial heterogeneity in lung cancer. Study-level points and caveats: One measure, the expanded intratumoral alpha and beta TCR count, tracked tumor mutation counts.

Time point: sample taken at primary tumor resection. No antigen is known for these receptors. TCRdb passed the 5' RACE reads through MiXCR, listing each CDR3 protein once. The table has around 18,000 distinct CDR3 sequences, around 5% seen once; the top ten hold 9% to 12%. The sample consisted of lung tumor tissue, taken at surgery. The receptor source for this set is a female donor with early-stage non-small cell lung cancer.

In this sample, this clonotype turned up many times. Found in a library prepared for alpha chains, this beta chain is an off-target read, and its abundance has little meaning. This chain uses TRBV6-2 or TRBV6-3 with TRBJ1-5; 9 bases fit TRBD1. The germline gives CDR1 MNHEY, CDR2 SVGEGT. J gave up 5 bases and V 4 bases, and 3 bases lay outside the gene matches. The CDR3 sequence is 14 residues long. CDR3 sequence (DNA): TGTGCCAGCAGTTCCCGGGACAGGGATCAGCCCCAGCATTTT. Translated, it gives CASSSRDRDQPQHF.

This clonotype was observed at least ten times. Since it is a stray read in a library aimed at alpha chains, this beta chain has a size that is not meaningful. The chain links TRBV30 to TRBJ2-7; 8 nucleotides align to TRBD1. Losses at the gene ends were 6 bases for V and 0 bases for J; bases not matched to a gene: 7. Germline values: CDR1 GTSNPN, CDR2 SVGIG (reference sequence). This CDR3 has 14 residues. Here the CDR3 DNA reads TGTGCCTGCCCCCTAGGACAGGGCTCCTACGAGCAGTACTTC. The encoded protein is CACPLGQGSYEQYF.

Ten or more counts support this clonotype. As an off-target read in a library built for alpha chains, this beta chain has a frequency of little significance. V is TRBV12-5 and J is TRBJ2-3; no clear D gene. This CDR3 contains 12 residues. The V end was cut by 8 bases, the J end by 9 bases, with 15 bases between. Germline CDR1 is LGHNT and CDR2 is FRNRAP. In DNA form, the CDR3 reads TGTGCTAGTTCCTATGACCCGAGGACGCAGTATTTT. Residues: CASSYDPRTQYF.

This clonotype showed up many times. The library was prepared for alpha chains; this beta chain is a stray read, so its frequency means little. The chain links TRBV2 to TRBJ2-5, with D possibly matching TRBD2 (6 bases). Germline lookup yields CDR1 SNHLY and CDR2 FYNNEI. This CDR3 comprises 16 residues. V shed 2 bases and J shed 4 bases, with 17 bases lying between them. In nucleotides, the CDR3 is TGTGCCAGCAGTGAAACGCGGGGAGGCATGTTAGAGACCCAGTACTTC. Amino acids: CASSETRGGMLETQYF.

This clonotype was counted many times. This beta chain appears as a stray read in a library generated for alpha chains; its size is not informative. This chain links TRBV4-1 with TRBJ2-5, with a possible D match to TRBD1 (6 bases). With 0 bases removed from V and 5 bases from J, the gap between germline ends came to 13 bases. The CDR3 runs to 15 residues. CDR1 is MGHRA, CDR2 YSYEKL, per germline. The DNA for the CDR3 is TGCGCCAGCAGCCAAGATTTCCAGGGGATGGAGACCCAGTACTTC. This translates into CASSQDFQGMETQYF.

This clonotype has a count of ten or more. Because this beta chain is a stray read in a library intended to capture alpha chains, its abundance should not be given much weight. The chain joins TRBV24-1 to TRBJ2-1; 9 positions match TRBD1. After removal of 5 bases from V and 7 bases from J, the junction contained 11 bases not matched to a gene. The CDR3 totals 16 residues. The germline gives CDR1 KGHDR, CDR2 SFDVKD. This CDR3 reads CATSGLDRGTYNEQFF. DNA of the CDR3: TGTGCCACCAGTGGCCTGGACAGGGGTACTTATAATGAGCAGTTCTTC.

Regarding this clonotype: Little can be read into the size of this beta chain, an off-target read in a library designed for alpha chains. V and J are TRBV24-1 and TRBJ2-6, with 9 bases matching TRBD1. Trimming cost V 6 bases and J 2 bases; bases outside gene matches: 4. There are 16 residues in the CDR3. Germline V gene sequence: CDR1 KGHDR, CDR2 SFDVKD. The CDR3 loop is CATSSGTGTGANVLTF. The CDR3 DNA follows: TGTGCCACCAGTTCCGGGACAGGGACTGGGGCCAACGTCCTGACTTTC.

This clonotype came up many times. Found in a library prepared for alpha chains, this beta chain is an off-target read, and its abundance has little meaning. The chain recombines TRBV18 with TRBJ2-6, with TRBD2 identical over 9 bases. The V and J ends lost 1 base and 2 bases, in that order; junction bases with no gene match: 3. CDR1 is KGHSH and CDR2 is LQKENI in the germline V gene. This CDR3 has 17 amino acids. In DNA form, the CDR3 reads TGTGCCAGCTCACCACGGAGCGGGGGGCCTGGGGCCAACGTCCTGACTTTC. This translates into CASSPRSGGPGANVLTF. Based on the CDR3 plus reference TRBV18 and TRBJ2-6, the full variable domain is NAGVMQNPRHLVRRRGQEARLRCSPMKGHSHVYWYRQLPEEGLKFMVYLQKENIIDESGMPKERFSAEFPKEGPSILRIQQVVRGDSAAYFCASSPRSGGPGANVLTFGAGSRLTVL.

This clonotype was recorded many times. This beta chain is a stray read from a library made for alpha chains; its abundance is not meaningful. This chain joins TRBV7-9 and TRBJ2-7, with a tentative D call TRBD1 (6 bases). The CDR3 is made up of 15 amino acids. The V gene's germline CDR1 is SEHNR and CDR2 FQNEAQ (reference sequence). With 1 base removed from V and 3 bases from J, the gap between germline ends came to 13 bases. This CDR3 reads CASSLDGTRGYEQYF. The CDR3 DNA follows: TGTGCCAGCAGCTTAGATGGCACCAGGGGCTACGAGCAGTACTTC.

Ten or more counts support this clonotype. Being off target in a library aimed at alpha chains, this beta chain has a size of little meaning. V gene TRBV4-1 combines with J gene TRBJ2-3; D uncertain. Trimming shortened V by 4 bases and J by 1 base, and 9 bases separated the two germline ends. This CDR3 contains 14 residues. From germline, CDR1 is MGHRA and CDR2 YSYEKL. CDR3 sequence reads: CASSPEPRTDTQYF. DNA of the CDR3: TGCGCCAGCAGCCCCGAACCCCGCACAGATACGCAGTATTTT.

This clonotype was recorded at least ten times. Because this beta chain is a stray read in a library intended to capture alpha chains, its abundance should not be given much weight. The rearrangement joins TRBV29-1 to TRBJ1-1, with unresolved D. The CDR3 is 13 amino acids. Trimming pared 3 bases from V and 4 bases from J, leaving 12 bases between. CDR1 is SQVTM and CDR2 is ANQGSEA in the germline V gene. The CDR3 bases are TGCAGCGTTGAGCCGGGGTGGGGCACTGAAGCTTTCTTT. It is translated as CSVEPGWGTEAFF.

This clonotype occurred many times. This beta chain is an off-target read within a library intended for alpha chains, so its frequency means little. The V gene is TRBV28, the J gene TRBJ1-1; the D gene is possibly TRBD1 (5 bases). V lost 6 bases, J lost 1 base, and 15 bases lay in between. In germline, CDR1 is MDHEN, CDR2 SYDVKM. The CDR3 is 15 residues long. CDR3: CASRRPGRGNTEAFF. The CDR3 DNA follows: TGTGCCAGCAGGCGTCCGGGACGGGGGAACACTGAAGCTTTCTTT.

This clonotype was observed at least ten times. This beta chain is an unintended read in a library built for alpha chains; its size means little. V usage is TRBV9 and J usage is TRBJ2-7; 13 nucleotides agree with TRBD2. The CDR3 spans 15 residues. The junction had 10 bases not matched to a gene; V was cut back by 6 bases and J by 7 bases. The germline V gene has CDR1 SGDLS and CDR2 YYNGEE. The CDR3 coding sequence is TGTGCCAGCAACCAAGGACTAGCGGGAGATAGGGAGCAGTACTTC. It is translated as CASNQGLAGDREQYF.

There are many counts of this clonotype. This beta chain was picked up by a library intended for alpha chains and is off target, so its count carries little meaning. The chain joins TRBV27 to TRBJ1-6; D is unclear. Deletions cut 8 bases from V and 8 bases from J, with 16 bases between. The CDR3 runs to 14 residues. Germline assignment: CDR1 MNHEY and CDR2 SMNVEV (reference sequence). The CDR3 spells CASRPGLSDSPLHF. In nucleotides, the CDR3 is TGTGCCAGCCGCCCGGGGTTGTCCGATTCACCCCTCCACTTT.

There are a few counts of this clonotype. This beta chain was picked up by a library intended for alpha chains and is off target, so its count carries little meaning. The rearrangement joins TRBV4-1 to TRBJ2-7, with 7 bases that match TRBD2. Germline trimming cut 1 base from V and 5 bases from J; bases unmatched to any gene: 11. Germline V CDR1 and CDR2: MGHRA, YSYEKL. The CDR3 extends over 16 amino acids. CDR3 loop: CASSQGLSGKAHEQYF. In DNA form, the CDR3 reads TGCGCCAGCAGCCAAGGGCTCAGCGGGAAGGCCCACGAGCAGTACTTC.

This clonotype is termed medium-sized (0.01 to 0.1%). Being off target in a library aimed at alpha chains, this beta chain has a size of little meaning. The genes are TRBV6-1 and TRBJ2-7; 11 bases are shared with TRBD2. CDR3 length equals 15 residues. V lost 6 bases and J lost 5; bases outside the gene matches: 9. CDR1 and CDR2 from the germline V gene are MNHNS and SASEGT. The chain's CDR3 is CASSSGLAGGNEQYF. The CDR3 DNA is TGTGCCAGCAGCTCAGGGCTAGCGGGAGGTAACGAGCAGTACTTC.

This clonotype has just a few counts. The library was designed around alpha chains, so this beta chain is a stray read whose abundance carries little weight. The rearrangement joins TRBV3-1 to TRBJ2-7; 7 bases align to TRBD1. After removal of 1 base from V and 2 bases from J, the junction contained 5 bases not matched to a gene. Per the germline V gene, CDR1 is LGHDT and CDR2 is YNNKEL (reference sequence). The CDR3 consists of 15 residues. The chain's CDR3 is CASSQVSRGTYEQYF. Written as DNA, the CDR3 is TGTGCCAGCAGCCAAGTTTCCAGGGGGACCTACGAGCAGTACTTC.